This T cell receptor beta chain originates from a study of T cell changes during pregnancy in multiple sclerosis. TCRdb keeps only in-frame clones here, not all; method: immunoSEQ multiplex PCR. This table holds tens of thousands of clones, around nine tenths found once. Trimming pared 1 base from V and 5 bases from J, leaving 18 bases between. The CDR3 has 16 amino acids. Germline values: CDR1 MGHRA, CDR2 YSYEKL. This chain joins TRBV4-1 and TRBJ2-7; D possibly corresponds to TRBD1 (5 bases). The specimen was peripheral blood, collected in the first trimester of pregnancy. This sequence originates from a female donor in good health, enrolled as a control in a pregnancy study. This CDR3 is CASSQVHRSGAHEQYF. The CDR3 DNA sequence: TGCGCCAGCAGCCAAGTTCACAGGAGTGGTGCACACGAGCAGTACTTC.